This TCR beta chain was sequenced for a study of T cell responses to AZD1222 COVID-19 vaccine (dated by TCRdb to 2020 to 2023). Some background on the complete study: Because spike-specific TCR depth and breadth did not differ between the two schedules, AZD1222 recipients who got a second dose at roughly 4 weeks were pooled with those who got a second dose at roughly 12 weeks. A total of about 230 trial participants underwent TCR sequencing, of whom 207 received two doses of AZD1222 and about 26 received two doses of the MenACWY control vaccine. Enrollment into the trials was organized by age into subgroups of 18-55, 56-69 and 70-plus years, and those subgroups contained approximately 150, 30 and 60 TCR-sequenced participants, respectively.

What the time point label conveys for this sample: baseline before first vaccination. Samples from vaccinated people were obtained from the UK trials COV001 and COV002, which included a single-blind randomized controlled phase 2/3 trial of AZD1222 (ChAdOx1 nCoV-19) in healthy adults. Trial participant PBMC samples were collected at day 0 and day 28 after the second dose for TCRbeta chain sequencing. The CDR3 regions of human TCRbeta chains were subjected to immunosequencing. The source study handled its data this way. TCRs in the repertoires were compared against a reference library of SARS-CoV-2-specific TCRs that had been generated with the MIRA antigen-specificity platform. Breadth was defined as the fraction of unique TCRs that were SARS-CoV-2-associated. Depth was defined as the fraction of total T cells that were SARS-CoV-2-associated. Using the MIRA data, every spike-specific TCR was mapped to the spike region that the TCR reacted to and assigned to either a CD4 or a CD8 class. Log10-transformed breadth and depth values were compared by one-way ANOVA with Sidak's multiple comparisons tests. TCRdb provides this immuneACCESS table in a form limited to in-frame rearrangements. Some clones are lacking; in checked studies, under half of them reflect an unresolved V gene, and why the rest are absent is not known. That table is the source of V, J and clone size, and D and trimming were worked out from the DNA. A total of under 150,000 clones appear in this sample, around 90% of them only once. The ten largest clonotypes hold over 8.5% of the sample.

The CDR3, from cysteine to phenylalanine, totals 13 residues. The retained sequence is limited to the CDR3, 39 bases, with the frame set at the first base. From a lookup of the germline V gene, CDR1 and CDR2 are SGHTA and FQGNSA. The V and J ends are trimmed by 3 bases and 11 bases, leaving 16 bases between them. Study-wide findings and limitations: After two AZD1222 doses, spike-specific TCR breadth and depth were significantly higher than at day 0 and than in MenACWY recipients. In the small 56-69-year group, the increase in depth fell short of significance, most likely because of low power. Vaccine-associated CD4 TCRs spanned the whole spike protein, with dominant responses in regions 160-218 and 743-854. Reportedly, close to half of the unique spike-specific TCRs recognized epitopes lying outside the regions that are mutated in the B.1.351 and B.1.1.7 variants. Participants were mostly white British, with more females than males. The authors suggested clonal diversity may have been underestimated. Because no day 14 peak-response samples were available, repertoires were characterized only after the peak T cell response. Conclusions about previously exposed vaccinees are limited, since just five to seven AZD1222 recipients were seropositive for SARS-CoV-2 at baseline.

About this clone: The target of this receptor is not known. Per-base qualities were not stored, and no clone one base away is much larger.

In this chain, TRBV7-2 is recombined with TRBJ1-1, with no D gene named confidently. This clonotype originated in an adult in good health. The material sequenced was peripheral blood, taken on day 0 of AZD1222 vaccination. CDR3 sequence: CASSFPGPRTAFF. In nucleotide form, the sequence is TGTGCCAGCAGCTTCCCCGGGCCCCGAACGGCTTTCTTT. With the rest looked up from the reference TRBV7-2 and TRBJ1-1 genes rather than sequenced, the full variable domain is GAGVSQSPSNKVTEKGKDVELRCDPISGHTALYWYRQSLGQGLEFLIYFQGNSAPDKSGLPSDRFSAERTGGSVSTLTIQRTQQEDSAVYLCASSFPGPRTAFFGQGTRLTVV.